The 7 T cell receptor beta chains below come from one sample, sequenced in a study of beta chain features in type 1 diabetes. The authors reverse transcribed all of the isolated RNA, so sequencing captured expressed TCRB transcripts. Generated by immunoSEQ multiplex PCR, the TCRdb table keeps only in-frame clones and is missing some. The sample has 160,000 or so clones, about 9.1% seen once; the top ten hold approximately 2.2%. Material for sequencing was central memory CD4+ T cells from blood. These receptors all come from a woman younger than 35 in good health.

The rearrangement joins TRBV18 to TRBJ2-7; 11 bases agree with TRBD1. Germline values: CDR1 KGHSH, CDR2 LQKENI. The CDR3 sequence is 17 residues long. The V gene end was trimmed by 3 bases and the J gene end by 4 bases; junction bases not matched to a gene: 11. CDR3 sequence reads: CASSPQTGTGGYYEQYF. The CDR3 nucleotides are TGTGCCAGCTCACCTCAAACCGGGACAGGGGGATATTACGAGCAGTACTTC.

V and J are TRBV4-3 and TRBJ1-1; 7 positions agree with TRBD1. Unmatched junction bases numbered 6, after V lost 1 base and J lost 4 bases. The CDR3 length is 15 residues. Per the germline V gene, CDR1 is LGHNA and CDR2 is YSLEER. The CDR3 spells CASSQGASGGTEAFF. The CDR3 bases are TGCGCCAGCAGCCAAGGCGCTTCAGGGGGCACTGAAGCTTTCTTT.

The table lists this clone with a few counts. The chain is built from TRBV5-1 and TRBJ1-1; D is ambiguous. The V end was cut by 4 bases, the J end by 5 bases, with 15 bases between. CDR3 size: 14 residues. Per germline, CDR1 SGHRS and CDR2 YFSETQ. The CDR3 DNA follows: TGCGCCAGCAGCCTGAACCAGGATGGAACTGAAGCTTTCTTT. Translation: CASSLNQDGTEAFF.

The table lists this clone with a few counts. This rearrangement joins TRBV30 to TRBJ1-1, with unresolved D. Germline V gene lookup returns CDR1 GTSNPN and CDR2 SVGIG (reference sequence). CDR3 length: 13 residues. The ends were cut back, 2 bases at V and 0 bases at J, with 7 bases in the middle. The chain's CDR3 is CAWSSSMNTEAFF. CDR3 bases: TGTGCCTGGAGTTCGAGCATGAACACTGAAGCTTTCTTT.

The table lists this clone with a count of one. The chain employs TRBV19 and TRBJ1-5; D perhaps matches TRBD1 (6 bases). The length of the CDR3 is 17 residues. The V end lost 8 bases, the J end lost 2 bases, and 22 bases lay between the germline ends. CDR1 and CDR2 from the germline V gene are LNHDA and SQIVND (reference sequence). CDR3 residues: CASGGEQGTSGNQPQHF. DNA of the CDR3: TGTGCCAGTGGAGGAGAACAGGGAACATCAGGCAATCAGCCCCAGCATTTT.

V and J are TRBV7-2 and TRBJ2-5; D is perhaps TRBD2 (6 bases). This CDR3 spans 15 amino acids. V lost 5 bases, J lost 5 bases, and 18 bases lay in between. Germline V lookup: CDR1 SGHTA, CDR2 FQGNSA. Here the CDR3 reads CASSPGRDLQETQYF. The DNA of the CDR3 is TGTGCCAGCAGCCCCGGGCGGGACCTCCAGGAGACCCAGTACTTC.

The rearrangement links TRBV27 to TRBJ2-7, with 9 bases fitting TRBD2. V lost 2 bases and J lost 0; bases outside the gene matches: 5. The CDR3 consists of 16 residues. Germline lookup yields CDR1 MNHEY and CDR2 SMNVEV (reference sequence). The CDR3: CASSLLGGRGSYEQYF. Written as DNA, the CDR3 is TGTGCCAGCAGTTTACTCGGCGGGAGGGGCTCCTACGAGCAGTACTTC.